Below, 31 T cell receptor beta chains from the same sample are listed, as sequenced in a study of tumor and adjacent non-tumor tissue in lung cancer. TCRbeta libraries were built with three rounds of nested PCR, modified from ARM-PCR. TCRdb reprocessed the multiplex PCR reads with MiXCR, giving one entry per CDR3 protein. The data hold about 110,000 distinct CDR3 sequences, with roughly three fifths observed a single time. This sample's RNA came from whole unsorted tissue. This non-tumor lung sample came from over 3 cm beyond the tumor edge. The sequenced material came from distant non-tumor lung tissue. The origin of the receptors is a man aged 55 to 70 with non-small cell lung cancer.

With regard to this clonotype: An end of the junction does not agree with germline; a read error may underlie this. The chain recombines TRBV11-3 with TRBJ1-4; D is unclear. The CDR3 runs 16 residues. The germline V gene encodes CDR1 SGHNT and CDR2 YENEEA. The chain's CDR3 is CASNLETTSTNEKLFF. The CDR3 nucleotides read TGTGCAAGCAACTTAGAGACAACCTCAACTAATGAAAAACTGTTTTTT.

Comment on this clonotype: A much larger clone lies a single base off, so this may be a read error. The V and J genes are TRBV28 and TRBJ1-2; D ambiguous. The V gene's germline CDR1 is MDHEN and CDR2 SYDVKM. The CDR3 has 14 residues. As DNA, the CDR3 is TGTGCCAGCAGCCAATCGTCAGGTCCGTATGGCTACATCTTC. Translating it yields CASSQSSGPYGYIF.

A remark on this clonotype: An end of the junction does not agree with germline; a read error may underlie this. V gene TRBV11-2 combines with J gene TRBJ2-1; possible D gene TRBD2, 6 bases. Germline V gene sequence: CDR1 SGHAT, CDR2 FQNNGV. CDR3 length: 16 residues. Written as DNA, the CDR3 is TGTGCCAACAGCCCTAGTGCGGGAAGCTCCTACAATGAGCGGTTCTTC. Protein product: CANSPSAGSSYNERFF.

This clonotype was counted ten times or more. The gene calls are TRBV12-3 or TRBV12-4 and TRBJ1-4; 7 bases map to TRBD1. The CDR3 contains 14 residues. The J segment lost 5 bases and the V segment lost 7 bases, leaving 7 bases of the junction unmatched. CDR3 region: CASKETGRNEKLFF. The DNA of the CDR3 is TGTGCCAGCAAAGAGACAGGGCGAAATGAAAAACTGTTTTTT.

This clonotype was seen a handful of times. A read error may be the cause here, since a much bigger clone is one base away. DNA of the CDR3: TGTGCCAGCATCGCGCGTTACAATGAGCAGTTCTTC. Translation: CASIARYNEQFF. This sequence joins TRBV12-3 or TRBV12-4 and TRBJ2-1; no clear D gene. This CDR3 has 12 amino acids. The germline V and J ends were trimmed by 7 bases and 4 bases, with 8 bases remaining between them.

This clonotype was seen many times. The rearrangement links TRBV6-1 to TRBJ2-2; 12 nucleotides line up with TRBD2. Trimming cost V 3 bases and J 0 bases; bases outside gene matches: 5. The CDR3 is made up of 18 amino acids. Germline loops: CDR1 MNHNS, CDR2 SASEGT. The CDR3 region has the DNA TGTGCCAGCAGTGACCGCACTAGCGGGGGGTCGAACACCGGGGAGCTGTTTTTT. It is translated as CASSDRTSGGSNTGELFF.

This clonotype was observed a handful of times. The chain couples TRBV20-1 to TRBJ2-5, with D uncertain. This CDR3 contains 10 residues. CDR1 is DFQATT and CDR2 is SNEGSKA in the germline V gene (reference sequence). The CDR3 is CAGQQETQYF. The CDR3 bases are TGCGCCGGGCAGCAAGAGACCCAGTACTTC.

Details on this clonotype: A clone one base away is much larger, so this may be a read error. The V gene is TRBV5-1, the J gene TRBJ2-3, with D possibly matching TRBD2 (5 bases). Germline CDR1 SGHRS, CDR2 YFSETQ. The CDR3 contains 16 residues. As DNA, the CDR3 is TGCGCCAGCAGCTTGGACCTAGCTTCGGGCACAAATACGCAGTATTTT. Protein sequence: CASSLDLASGTNTQYF.

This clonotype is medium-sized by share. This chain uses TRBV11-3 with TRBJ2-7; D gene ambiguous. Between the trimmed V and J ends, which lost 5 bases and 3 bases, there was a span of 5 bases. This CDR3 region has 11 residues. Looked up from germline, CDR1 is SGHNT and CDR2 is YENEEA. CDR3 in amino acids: CASSANYEQYF. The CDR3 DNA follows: TGTGCCAGCAGCGCCAACTACGAGCAGTACTTC.

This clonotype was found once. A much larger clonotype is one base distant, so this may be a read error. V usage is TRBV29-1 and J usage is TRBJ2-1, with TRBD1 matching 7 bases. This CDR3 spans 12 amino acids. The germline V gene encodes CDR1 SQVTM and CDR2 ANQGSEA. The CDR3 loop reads CSGEGQYSEQFF. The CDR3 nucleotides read TGCAGCGGTGAGGGACAGTACAGTGAGCAGTTCTTC.

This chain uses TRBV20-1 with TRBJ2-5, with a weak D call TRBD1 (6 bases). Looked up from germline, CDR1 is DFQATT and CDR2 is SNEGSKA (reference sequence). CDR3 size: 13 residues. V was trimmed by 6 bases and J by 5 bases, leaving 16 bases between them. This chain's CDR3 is CSASPEGDETQYF. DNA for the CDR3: TGCAGTGCCTCCCCAGAGGGGGATGAGACCCAGTACTTC.

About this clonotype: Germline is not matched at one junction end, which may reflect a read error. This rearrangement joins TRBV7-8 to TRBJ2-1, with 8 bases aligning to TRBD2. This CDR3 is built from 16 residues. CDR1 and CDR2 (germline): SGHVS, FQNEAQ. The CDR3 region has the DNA TGTGCCAACAGCTTAGGGGCGGGGGGCTCCTACAATGAGCAGTTCTTC. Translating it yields CANSLGAGGSYNEQFF. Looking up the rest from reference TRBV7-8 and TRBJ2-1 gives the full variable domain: GAGVSQSPRYKVAKRGQDVALRCDPISGHVSLFWYQQALGQGPEFLTYFQNEAQLDKSGLPSDRFFAERPEGSVSTLKIQRTQQEDSAVYLCANSLGAGGSYNEQFFGPGTRLTVL.

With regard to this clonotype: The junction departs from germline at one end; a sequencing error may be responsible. Here the CDR3 DNA reads TGTGCCATCAGCTCGGGACTAGCGGGAGCGACGAACACCGTTGAGCTGTTTTTT. As protein: CAISSGLAGATNTVELFF. V and J are TRBV11-2 and TRBJ2-2, with 14 bases fitting TRBD2. CDR1 is SGHAT, CDR2 FQNNGV, per germline. This CDR3 is built from 18 residues.

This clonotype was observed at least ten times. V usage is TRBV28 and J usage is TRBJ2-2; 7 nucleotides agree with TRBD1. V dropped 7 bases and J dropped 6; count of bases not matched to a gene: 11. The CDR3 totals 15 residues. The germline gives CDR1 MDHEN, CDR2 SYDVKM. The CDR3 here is CASTQWTGGAGELFF. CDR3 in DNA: TGTGCCAGCACCCAGTGGACAGGAGGCGCCGGGGAGCTGTTTTTT.

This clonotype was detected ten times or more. The CDR3 coding sequence is TGCAGTGCTAAGAGGTCCGCGGACTCTTCGGGGTATTTT. It specifies CSAKRSADSSGYF. The chain joins TRBV20-1 to TRBJ2-3; TRBD2 might be the D (5 bases). From germline, CDR1 is DFQATT and CDR2 SNEGSKA (reference sequence). Trimming left V 4 bases short and J 14 bases short, with 22 bases between. The CDR3 spans 13 residues.

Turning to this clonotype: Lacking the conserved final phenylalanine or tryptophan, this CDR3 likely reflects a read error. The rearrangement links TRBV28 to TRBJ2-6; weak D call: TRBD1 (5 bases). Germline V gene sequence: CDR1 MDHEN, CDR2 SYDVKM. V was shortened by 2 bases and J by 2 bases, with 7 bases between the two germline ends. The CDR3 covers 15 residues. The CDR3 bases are TGTGCCAGCAGTTTAGTAGGGGCTGGGGCCAACGTCCTGACTTTA. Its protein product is CASSLVGAGANVLTL.

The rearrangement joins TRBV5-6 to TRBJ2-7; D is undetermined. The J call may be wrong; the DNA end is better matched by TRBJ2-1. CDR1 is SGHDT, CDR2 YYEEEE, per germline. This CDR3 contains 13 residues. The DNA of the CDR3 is TGTGCCAGCAACTTCCGGACGACCTACGAGCAGTTCTTC. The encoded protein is CASNFRTTYEQFF.

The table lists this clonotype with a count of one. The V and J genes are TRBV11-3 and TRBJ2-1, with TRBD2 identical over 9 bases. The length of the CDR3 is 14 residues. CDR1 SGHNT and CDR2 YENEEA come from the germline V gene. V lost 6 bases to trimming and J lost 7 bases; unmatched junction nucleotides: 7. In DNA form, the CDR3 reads TGTGCCAGCAGATGTGATGGACTAGCGAATGAGCAGTTCTTC. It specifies CASRCDGLANEQFF.

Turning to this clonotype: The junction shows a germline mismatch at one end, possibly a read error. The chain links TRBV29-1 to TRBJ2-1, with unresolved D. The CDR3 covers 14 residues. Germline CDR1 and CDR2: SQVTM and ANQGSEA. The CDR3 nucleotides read TGCAGCGTTGAAAGCGTGGTGACCTACGATGAGCAGTTCTTC. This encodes CSVESVVTYDEQFF.

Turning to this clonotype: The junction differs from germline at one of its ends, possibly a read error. DNA of the CDR3: TGTGCCAGCAGCGGACAGGCTAATGAAAATCTGTTTTTT. Translating gives CASSGQANENLFF. The chain has TRBV6-1 and TRBJ1-4, with 7 bases identical to TRBD1. This CDR3 region has 13 residues. Germline CDR1 reads MNHNS; CDR2 reads SASEGT.

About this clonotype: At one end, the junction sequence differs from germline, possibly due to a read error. CDR3 coding DNA: TGTGCCACCAGCGTGAGACTCCCGACTAACACCGATACGCAGTATTTT. Protein product: CATSVRLPTNTDTQYF. J is TRBJ2-3 and V is TRBV5-4, with a possible D match to TRBD2 (5 bases). The CDR3 has 16 residues. Germline-derived CDR1 and CDR2 are SGHNT and YYREEE (reference sequence).

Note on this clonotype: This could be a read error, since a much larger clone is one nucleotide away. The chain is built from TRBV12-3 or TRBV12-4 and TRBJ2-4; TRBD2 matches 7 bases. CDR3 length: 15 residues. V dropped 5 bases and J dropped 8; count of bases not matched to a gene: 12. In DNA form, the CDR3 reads TGTGCCAGCAGTACTAGGGACGGTCGGGGGGACATTCAGTACTTC. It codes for CASSTRDGRGDIQYF.

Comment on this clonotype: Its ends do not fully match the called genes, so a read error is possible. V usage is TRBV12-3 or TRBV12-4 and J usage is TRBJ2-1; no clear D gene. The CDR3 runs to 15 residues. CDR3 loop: CPSSADNYHYNEQFF. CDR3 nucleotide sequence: TGTCCCAGCAGTGCCGATAATTACCACTACAATGAGCAGTTCTTC.

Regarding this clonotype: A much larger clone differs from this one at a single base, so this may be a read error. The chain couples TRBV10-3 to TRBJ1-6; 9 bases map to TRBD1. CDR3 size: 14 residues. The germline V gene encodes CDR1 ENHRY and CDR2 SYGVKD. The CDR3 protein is CAISNGQGNSPLYF. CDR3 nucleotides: TGTGCCATCAGTAATGGACAGGGGAATTCACCCCTCTACTTT.

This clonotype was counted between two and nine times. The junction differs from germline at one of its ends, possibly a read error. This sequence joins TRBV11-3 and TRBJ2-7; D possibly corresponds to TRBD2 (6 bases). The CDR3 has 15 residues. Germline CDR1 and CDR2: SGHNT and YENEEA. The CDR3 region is CASRRASVSTYDQYF. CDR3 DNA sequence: TGTGCCAGTAGGAGGGCTAGCGTGAGCACCTACGATCAGTACTTC.

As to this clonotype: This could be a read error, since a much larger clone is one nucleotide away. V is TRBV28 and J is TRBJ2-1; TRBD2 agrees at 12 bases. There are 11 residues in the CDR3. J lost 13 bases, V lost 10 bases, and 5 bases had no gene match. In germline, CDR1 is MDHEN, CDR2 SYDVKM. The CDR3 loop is CAIGLAGSQFF. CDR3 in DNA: TGTGCCATAGGACTAGCGGGAAGTCAGTTCTTC.

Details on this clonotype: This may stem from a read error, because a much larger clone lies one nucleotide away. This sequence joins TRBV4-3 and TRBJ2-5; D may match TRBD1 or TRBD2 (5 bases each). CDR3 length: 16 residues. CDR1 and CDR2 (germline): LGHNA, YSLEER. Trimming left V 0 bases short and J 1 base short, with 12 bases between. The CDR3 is CASSQEAMGTQETQYF. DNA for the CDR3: TGCGCCAGCAGCCAAGAAGCAATGGGGACCCAAGAGACCCAGTACTTC.

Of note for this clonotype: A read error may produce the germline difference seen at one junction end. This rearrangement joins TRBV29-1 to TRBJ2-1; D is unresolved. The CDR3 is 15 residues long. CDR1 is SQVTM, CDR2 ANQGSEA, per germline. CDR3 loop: CGVEGNHSSYNDQFF. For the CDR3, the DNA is TGCGGCGTTGAAGGTAATCACAGCTCCTACAATGACCAGTTCTTC.

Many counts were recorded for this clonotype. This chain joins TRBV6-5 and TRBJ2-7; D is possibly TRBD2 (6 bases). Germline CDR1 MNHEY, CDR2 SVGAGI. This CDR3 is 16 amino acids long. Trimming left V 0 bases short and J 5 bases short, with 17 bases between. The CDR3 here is CASSYSMGGRLDEQYF. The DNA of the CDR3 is TGTGCCAGCAGTTACTCGATGGGGGGTCGGCTCGACGAGCAGTACTTC.

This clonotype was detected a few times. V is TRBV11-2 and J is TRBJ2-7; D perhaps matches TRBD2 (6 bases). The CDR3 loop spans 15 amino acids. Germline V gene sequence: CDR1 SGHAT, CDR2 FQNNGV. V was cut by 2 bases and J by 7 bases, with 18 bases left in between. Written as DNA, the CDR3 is TGTGCCAGCAGCTTAAATGCGGGGACCTCACTTGAGCAGTACTTC. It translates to CASSLNAGTSLEQYF.

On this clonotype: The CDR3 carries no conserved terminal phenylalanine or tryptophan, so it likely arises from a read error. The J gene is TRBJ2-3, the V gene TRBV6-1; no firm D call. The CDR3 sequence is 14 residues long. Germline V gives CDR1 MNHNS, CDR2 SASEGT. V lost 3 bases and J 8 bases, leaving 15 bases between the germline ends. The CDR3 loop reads CASSDGVFGVTQYV. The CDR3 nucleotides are TGTGCCAGCAGTGATGGGGTGTTCGGAGTTACGCAGTATGTT.